One sample yielded the 23 T cell receptor beta chains listed below, sequenced in a study of T cells after yellow fever vaccination. TCRdb re-called the 5' RACE reads through MiXCR, storing one row per CDR3 protein. The sample shows hundreds of thousands of distinct CDR3 sequences, around an eighth of them seen only once. The source was PBMCs, collected on the day of the yellow fever booster vaccination. The receptors were gathered from a man under 40 who received the YFV17D yellow fever vaccine.

The CDR3 loop reads CASSLETTEAFF. CDR3 nucleotide sequence: TGTGCCAGCAGCCTCGAAACCACTGAAGCTTTCTTT. The chain employs TRBV5-5 and TRBJ1-1; D unclear. CDR1 and CDR2 (germline): SGHKS, YYEKEE (reference sequence). V shed 4 bases and J shed 4 bases, with 8 bases lying between them. The CDR3 sequence is 12 residues long.

In its sample, this clonotype was seen a few times. The chain employs TRBV6-1 and TRBJ2-7; unclear D gene. This CDR3 contains 15 residues. CDR1 and CDR2 from the germline V gene are MNHNS and SASEGT. V lost 6 bases, J lost 6 bases, and 21 bases lay in between. The CDR3 here is CASRIGILAFAEQYF. In nucleotides, the CDR3 is TGTGCCAGCAGAATCGGTATTCTTGCATTCGCCGAGCAGTACTTC.

The gene calls are TRBV5-1 and TRBJ2-7; a weak D match, TRBD2 (5 bases). CDR3 length: 13 residues. From germline, CDR1 is SGHRS and CDR2 YFSETQ. Trimming stripped 5 bases from V and 6 bases from J, with 15 bases between. CDR3: CASRALDAGEQYF. The DNA for the CDR3 is TGCGCCAGCAGAGCACTAGATGCGGGCGAGCAGTACTTC.

This clonotype turned up a few times. The genes are TRBV7-2 and TRBJ2-7, with D possibly matching TRBD2 (5 bases). Germline-derived CDR1 and CDR2 are SGHTA and FQGNSA. The length of the CDR3 is 17 residues. The V end lost 2 bases, the J end lost 4 bases, and 21 bases lay between the germline ends. CDR3 residues: CASSLKYGWEKSYEQYF. CDR3 DNA sequence: TGTGCCAGCAGCTTAAAATATGGGTGGGAGAAAAGTTACGAGCAGTACTTC. The entire variable domain, with the rest obtained from reference TRBV7-2 and TRBJ2-7, is as follows: GAGVSQSPSNKVTEKGKDVELRCDPISGHTALYWYRQSLGQGLEFLIYFQGNSAPDKSGLPSDRFSAERTGGSVSTLTIQRTQQEDSAVYLCASSLKYGWEKSYEQYFGPGTRLTVT.

This chain uses TRBV12-3 or TRBV12-4 with TRBJ1-2; tentative D call: TRBD1 (6 bases). The CDR3 runs 14 residues. Trimming took 3 bases from V and 7 from J, leaving 15 bases between them. CDR3 nucleotides: TGTGCCAGCAGTTTGTTTATGGGGGCGAGTGGCTACACCTTC. This translates into CASSLFMGASGYTF.

This clonotype was counted a few times. The genes are TRBV7-2 and TRBJ2-7; TRBD2 is a possible D gene (7 bases). This CDR3 comprises 15 residues. Germline-derived CDR1 and CDR2 are SGHTA and FQGNSA. The V and J ends lost 5 bases and 3 bases respectively, with 17 bases between them. The CDR3 DNA reads TGTGCCAGCAGCCGTACCGCGGGGGCATTCTACGAGCAGTACTTC. Its translation is CASSRTAGAFYEQYF. The whole variable domain, filled in from reference TRBV7-2 and TRBJ2-7, reads GAGVSQSPSNKVTEKGKDVELRCDPISGHTALYWYRQSLGQGLEFLIYFQGNSAPDKSGLPSDRFSAERTGGSVSTLTIQRTQQEDSAVYLCASSRTAGAFYEQYFGPGTRLTVT.

The rearrangement joins TRBV28 to TRBJ2-7, with a possible D match to TRBD1 (7 bases). Trimming took off 5 bases at V and 4 bases at J, with 12 bases between the two ends. This CDR3 has 13 residues. Per germline, CDR1 MDHEN and CDR2 SYDVKM. Here the CDR3 reads CASSQGGDYEQYF. CDR3 coding DNA: TGTGCCAGCAGTCAGGGGGGAGATTACGAGCAGTACTTC.

The sample holds a few counts of this clonotype. The chain uses TRBV20-1 and TRBJ2-1, with a possible D match to TRBD1 (6 bases). Between the trimmed V and J ends, which lost 6 bases and 6 bases, there was a span of 15 bases. In germline, CDR1 is DFQATT, CDR2 SNEGSKA (reference sequence). The CDR3 consists of 13 residues. The CDR3 sequence: CSAKTGAGNEQFF. In DNA, the CDR3 is TGCAGTGCCAAGACAGGCGCGGGCAATGAGCAGTTCTTC.

The rearrangement uses TRBV12-3 or TRBV12-4 and TRBJ2-1; the match to TRBD2 covers 8 bases. This CDR3 region has 15 residues. Trimming cost V 4 bases and J 2 bases; bases outside gene matches: 4. The CDR3: CASSSWTSTYNEQFF. The CDR3 bases are TGTGCCAGCAGTTCATGGACTAGCACCTACAATGAGCAGTTCTTC.

This chain links TRBV20-1 with TRBJ2-1; TRBD1 agrees at 8 bases. The length of the CDR3 is 15 residues. Trimming at V came to 0 bases and at J to 7 bases, leaving 8 bases not matched to a gene. CDR1 DFQATT and CDR2 SNEGSKA come from the germline V gene (reference sequence). The DNA of the CDR3 is TGCAGTGCTAGAGATTTAGGCAGGGGGCGAAATGAGCAGTTCTTC. It yields the protein CSARDLGRGRNEQFF.

This clonotype was detected only a few times. The chain couples TRBV20-1 to TRBJ2-7; maybe TRBD2 (6 bases). The germline CDR1 and CDR2 sequences are DFQATT and SNEGSKA (reference sequence). Deletions cut 1 base from V and 0 bases from J, with 19 bases between. This CDR3 comprises 17 residues. CDR3 sequence reads: CSARGGGGLYSSYEQYF. CDR3 nucleotides: TGCAGTGCTAGAGGGGGTGGGGGACTTTATAGCTCCTACGAGCAGTACTTC.

A few counts support this clonotype. The V gene is TRBV12-3 or TRBV12-4, the J gene TRBJ2-1; possibly TRBD1 for D (5 bases). Trimming shortened V by 4 bases and J by 7 bases, and 17 bases separated the two germline ends. This CDR3 is 15 amino acids long. Here the CDR3 reads CASSSQGELTNEQFF. The DNA of the CDR3 is TGTGCCAGCAGTTCCCAGGGCGAGTTAACGAATGAGCAGTTCTTC.

The chain joins TRBV7-9 to TRBJ2-7; D unclear. Trimming cost V 2 bases and J 3 bases, with 8 bases left between them. Germline V gene lookup returns CDR1 SEHNR and CDR2 FQNEAQ (reference sequence). The CDR3 is 13 residues long. The CDR3: CASSLRQRYEQYF. CDR3 coding DNA: TGTGCCAGCAGCTTAAGGCAACGCTACGAGCAGTACTTC.

This clonotype was observed a handful of times. The chain joins TRBV19 to TRBJ1-2; D uncertain. This CDR3 has 15 residues. Germline-derived CDR1 and CDR2 are LNHDA and SQIVND (reference sequence). V was trimmed by 4 bases and J by 6 bases, leaving 18 bases between them. This CDR3 reads CASSTPGRVHDGYTF. The CDR3 DNA sequence: TGTGCCAGTAGTACCCCCGGAAGGGTCCACGATGGCTACACCTTC.

This clonotype was seen more than once but under ten times. V gene TRBV5-1 combines with J gene TRBJ1-3, with 7 nucleotides matching TRBD1. From germline, CDR1 is SGHRS and CDR2 YFSETQ. Trimming took 4 bases from V and 0 from J; bases not matched to a gene: 4. The CDR3 consists of 15 residues. CDR3 sequence reads: CASSLSGGSGNTIYF. The DNA for the CDR3 is TGCGCCAGCAGCCTGTCAGGGGGCTCTGGAAACACCATATATTTT.

This clonotype occurred a few times. This chain joins TRBV20-1 and TRBJ2-5; D remains ambiguous. The V and J ends lost 3 bases and 5 bases respectively, with 19 bases between them. This CDR3 contains 15 residues. Germline CDR1 and CDR2: DFQATT and SNEGSKA (reference sequence). CDR3 DNA sequence: TGCAGTGCTAGGCTCCCCGGGCCCAGCGCTGAGACCCAGTACTTC. Its translation: CSARLPGPSAETQYF.

The CDR3 is CASSLFTSYEQYF. The CDR3 bases are TGTGCCAGCAGCTTATTCACCTCCTACGAGCAGTACTTC. The V gene is TRBV7-2, the J gene TRBJ2-7; D ambiguous. The CDR3 has 13 residues. From germline, CDR1 is SGHTA and CDR2 FQGNSA. Trimming removed 2 bases at V and 0 bases at J, with 5 bases between.

This clonotype was detected a few times. This chain connects TRBV24-1 to TRBJ2-1, with D possibly being TRBD1 or TRBD2 (5 bases each). Germline V gene lookup returns CDR1 KGHDR and CDR2 SFDVKD. The CDR3 is 15 residues long. Trimming took off 10 bases at V and 5 bases at J, with 20 bases between the two ends. This chain's CDR3 is CATADSRDGNNEQFF. The CDR3 DNA sequence: TGTGCCACGGCAGACTCCCGGGACGGCAACAATGAGCAGTTCTTC.

This clonotype was found a few times. The chain links TRBV5-1 to TRBJ2-7; D assignment may be TRBD1 or TRBD2 (6 bases each). Trimming removed 4 bases from V and 3 bases from J, with 14 bases in between. This CDR3 comprises 14 residues. Germline values: CDR1 SGHRS, CDR2 YFSETQ. CDR3 amino acids: CASSAGGGIYEQYF. DNA for the CDR3: TGCGCCAGCAGCGCCGGGGGCGGTATCTACGAGCAGTACTTC.

The chain combines TRBV30 with TRBJ2-1; the match to TRBD2 covers 12 bases. The CDR3 is 12 residues long. From germline, CDR1 is GTSNPN and CDR2 SVGIG (reference sequence). CDR3 loop: CALAGGWNEQFF. The CDR3 DNA is TGTGCACTAGCGGGAGGTTGGAATGAGCAGTTCTTC.

This sequence joins TRBV7-2 and TRBJ1-1; TRBD1 agrees at 7 bases. The CDR3 has 13 amino acids. CDR1 is SGHTA and CDR2 is FQGNSA in the germline V gene. The ends lost 4 bases at V and 6 bases at J; junction bases unmatched: 5. The CDR3 sequence: CASSSGTDAEAFF. In DNA form, the CDR3 reads TGTGCCAGCAGCTCCGGGACAGACGCTGAAGCTTTCTTT. Using reference TRBV7-2 and TRBJ1-1 for the parts outside the CDR3, the full variable domain is GAGVSQSPSNKVTEKGKDVELRCDPISGHTALYWYRQSLGQGLEFLIYFQGNSAPDKSGLPSDRFSAERTGGSVSTLTIQRTQQEDSAVYLCASSSGTDAEAFFGQGTRLTVV.

This clonotype was seen ten or more times. The V and J genes are TRBV19 and TRBJ2-2; D uncertain. The CDR3 runs 15 residues. Germline V gives CDR1 LNHDA, CDR2 SQIVND (reference sequence). Trimming took off 5 bases at V and 0 bases at J, with 10 bases between the two ends. The CDR3 reads CASSAQHANTGELFF. The CDR3 DNA reads as TGTGCCAGTAGTGCCCAGCACGCGAACACCGGGGAGCTGTTTTTT. Drawing the rest from reference TRBV19 and TRBJ2-2, the complete variable domain is DGGITQSPKYLFRKEGQNVTLSCEQNLNHDAMYWYRQDPGQGLRLIYYSQIVNDFQKGDIAEGYSVSREKKESFPLTVTSAQKNPTAFYLCASSAQHANTGELFFGEGSRLTVL.

The rearrangement links TRBV20-1 to TRBJ2-1; unclear D gene. Trimming left V 0 bases short and J 10 bases short, with 16 bases between. From germline, CDR1 is DFQATT and CDR2 SNEGSKA (reference sequence). The CDR3 covers 14 residues. CDR3 region: CSARDSFRAQEQFF. In DNA, the CDR3 is TGCAGTGCTAGAGATAGTTTTCGGGCGCAGGAGCAGTTCTTC.